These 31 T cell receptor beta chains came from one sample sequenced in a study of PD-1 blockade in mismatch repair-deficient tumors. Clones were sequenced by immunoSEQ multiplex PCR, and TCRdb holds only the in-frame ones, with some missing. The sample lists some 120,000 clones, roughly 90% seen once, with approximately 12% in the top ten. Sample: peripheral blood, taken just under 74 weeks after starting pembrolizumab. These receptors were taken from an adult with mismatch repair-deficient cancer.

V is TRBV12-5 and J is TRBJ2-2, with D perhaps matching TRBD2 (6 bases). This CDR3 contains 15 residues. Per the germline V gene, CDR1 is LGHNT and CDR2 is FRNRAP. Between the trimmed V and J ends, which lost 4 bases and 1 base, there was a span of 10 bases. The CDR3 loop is CASGYEGLNTGELFF. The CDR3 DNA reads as TGTGCTAGTGGTTACGAGGGACTGAACACCGGGGAGCTGTTTTTT.

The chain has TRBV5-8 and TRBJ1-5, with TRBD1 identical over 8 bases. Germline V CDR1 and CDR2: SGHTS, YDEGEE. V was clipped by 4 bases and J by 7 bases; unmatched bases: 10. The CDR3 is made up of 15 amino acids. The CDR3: CASSPHRGAKQPQHF. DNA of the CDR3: TGTGCCAGCAGCCCCCACAGGGGGGCTAAGCAGCCCCAGCATTTT.

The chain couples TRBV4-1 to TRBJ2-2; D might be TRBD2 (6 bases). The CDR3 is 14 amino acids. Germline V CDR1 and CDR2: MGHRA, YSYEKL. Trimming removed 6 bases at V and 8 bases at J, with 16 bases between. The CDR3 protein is CASSEDPGVGELFF. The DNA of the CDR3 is TGCGCCAGCAGTGAGGACCCGGGGGTGGGGGAGCTGTTTTTT.

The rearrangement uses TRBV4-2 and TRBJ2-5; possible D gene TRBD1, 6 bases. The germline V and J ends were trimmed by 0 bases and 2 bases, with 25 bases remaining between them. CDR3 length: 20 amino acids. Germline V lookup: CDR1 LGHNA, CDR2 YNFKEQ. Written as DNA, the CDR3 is TGTGCCAGCAGCCAAGATCCGAGCAGACAGGCGCCAGCTAGGCAAGAGACCCAGTACTTC. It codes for CASSQDPSRQAPARQETQYF.

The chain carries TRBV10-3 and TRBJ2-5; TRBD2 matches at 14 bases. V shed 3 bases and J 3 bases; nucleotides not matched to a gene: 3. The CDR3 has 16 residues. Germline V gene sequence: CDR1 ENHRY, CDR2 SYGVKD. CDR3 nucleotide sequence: TGTGCCATCAGTGACCCGGGACTAGCGGGAGAAGAGACCCAGTACTTC. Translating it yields CAISDPGLAGEETQYF.

CDR3 region: CASSPGAPQETQYF. The CDR3, as DNA: TGTGCCAGCAGTCCAGGAGCACCTCAAGAGACCCAGTACTTC. V usage is TRBV28 and J usage is TRBJ2-5; D remains unclear. Looked up from germline, CDR1 is MDHEN and CDR2 is SYDVKM. V shed 5 bases and J shed 2 bases, with 12 bases lying between them. CDR3 size: 14 residues. The whole variable domain, remainder taken from reference TRBV28 and TRBJ2-5, is DVKVTQSSRYLVKRTGEKVFLECVQDMDHENMFWYRQDPGLGLRLIYFSYDVKMKEKGDIPEGYSVSREKKERFSLILESASTNQTSMYLCASSPGAPQETQYFGPGTRLLVL.

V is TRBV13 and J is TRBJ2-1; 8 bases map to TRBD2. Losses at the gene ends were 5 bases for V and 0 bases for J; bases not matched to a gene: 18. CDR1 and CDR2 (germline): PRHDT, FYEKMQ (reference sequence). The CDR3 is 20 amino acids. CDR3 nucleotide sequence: TGTGCCAGCAGCACCCCAGATCGTAGGACTAGCAGCTTCTCCTACAATGAGCAGTTCTTC. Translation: CASSTPDRRTSSFSYNEQFF. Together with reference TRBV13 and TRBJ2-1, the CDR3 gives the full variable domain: AAGVIQSPRHLIKEKRETATLKCYPIPRHDTVYWYQQGPGQDPQFLISFYEKMQSDKGSIPDRFSAQQFSDYHSELNMSSLELGDSALYFCASSTPDRRTSSFSYNEQFFGPGTRLTVL.

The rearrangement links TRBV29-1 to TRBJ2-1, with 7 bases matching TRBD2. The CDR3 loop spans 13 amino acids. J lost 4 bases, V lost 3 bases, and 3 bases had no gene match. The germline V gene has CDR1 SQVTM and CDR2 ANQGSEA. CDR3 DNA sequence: TGCAGCGTTGAGCTAGCGGTATACAATGAGCAGTTCTTC. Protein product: CSVELAVYNEQFF.

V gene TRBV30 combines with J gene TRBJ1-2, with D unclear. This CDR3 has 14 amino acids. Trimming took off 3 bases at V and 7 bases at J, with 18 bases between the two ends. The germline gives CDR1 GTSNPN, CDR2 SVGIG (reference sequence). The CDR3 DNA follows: TGTGCCTGGAGATCACACGGTGGTAGTGGTGGCTACACCTTC. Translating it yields CAWRSHGGSGGYTF.

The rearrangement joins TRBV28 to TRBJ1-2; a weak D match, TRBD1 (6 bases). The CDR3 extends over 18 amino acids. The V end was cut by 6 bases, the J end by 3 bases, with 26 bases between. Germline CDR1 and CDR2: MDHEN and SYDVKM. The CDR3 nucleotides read TGTGCCAGCAGGCAATTGATGAAATTCAGTGGGGGCCACTATGGCTACACCTTC. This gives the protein CASRQLMKFSGGHYGYTF.

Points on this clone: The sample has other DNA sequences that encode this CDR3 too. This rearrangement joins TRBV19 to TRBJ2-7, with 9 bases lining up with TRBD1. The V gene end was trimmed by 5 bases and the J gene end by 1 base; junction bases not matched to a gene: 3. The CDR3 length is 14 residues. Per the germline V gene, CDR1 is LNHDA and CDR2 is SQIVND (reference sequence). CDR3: CASSVGQGSYEQYF. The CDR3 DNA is TGTGCCAGTAGTGTCGGACAGGGGTCCTACGAGCAGTACTTC.

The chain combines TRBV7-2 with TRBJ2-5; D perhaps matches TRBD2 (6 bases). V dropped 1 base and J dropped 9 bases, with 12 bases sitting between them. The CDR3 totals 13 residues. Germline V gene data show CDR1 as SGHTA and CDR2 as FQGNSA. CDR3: CASSLVVQRAQYF. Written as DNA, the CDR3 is TGTGCCAGCAGCTTAGTGGTCCAGCGGGCCCAGTACTTC.

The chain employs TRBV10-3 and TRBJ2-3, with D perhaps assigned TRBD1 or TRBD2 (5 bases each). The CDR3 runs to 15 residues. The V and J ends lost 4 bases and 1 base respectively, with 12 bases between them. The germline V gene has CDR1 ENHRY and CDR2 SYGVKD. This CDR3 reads CAISVGTVGTDTQYF. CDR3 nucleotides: TGTGCCATCAGTGTTGGGACCGTTGGCACAGATACGCAGTATTTT.

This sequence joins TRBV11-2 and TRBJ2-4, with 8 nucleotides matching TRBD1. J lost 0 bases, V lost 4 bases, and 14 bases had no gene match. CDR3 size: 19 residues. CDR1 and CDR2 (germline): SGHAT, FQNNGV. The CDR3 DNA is TGTGCCAGCAGCTCTTTGAGGACAGGGCCGACTTTAGCCAAAAACATTCAGTACTTC. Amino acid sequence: CASSSLRTGPTLAKNIQYF.

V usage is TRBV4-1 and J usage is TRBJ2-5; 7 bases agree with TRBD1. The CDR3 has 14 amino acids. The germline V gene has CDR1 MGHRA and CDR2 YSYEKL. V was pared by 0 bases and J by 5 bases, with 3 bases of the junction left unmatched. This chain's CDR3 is CASSQDRGQETQYF. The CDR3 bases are TGCGCCAGCAGCCAAGATCGGGGACAGGAGACCCAGTACTTC.

This CDR3 reads CASGLGGSSYEQYF. DNA of the CDR3: TGTGCCAGCGGCTTGGGAGGTAGCTCCTACGAGCAGTACTTC. The chain uses TRBV6-5 and TRBJ2-7, with a weak D call TRBD2 (6 bases). The CDR3 runs 14 residues. With 8 bases removed from V and 0 bases from J, the gap between germline ends came to 14 bases. CDR1 and CDR2 from the germline V gene are MNHEY and SVGAGI.

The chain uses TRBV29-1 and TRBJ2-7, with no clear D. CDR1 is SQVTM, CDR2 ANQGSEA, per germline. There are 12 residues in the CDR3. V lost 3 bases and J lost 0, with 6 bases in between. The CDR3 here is CSVDSCSYEQYF. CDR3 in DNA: TGCAGCGTTGACTCTTGCTCCTACGAGCAGTACTTC.

The CDR3 bases are TGTGCCAGCAGTTGGCATCAGGGGAACTATGGCTACACCTTC. It encodes CASSWHQGNYGYTF. The chain joins TRBV28 to TRBJ1-2; a weak D match, TRBD1 (6 bases). This CDR3 region has 14 residues. Trimming removed 4 bases from V and 2 bases from J, with 11 bases in between. Germline CDR1 and CDR2: MDHEN and SYDVKM.

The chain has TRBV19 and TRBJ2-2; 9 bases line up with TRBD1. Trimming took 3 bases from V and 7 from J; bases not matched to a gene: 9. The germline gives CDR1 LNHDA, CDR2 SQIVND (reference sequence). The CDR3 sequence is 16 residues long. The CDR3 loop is CASSIGHRGRIGELFF. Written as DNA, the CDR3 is TGTGCCAGTAGTATCGGGCACAGGGGGCGGATCGGGGAGCTGTTTTTT. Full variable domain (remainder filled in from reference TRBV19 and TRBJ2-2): DGGITQSPKYLFRKEGQNVTLSCEQNLNHDAMYWYRQDPGQGLRLIYYSQIVNDFQKGDIAEGYSVSREKKESFPLTVTSAQKNPTAFYLCASSIGHRGRIGELFFGEGSRLTVL.

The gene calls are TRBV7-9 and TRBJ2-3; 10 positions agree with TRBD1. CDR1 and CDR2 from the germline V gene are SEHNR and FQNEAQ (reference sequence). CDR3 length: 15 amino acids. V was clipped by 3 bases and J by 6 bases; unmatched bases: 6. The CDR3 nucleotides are TGTGCCAGCAGCTTCGGGGACAGGGGTTCTGATACGCAGTATTTT. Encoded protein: CASSFGDRGSDTQYF.

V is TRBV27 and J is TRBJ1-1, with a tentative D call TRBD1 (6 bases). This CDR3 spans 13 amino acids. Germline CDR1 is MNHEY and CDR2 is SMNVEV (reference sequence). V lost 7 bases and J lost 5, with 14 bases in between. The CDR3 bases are TGTGCCAGCAACCAAGGGGGGGGTACTGAAGCTTTCTTT. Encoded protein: CASNQGGGTEAFF.

In DNA form, the CDR3 reads TGTGCCAGCAGGGAGGGATGCGGCAATCAGCCCCAGCATTTT. Its translation is CASREGCGNQPQHF. This rearrangement joins TRBV21-1 to TRBJ1-5. TRBV21-1 is a listed pseudogene. The CDR3 spans 14 residues.

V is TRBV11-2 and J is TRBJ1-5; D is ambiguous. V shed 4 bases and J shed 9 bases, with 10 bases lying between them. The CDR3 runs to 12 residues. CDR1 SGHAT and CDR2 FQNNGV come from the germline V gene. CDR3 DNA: TGTGCCAGCAGCTCCCCCGGTTGGCCCCAGCATTTT. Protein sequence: CASSSPGWPQHF.

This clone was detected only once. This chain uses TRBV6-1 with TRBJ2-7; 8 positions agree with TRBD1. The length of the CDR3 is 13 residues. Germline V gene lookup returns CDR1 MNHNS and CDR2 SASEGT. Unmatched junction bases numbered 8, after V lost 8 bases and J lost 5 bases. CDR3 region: CASFSTGVHEQYF. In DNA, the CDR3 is TGTGCCAGCTTCTCGACAGGGGTCCACGAGCAGTACTTC.

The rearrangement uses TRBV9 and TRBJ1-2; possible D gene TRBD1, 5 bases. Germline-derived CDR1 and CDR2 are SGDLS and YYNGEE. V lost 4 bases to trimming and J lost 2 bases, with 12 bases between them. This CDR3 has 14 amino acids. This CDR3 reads CASSPAGENYGYTF. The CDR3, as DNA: TGTGCCAGCAGCCCAGCGGGGGAGAACTATGGCTACACCTTC. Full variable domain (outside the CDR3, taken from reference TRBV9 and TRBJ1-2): DSGVTQTPKHLITATGQRVTLRCSPRSGDLSVYWYQQSLDQGLQFLIQYYNGEERAKGNILERFSAQQFPDLHSELNLSSLELGDSALYFCASSPAGENYGYTFGSGTRLTVV.

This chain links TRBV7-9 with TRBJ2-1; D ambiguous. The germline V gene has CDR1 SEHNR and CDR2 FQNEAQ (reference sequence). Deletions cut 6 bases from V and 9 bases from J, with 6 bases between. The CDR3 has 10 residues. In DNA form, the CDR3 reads TGTGCCAGCAGTAGTGTTGAGCAGTTCTTC. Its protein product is CASSSVEQFF.

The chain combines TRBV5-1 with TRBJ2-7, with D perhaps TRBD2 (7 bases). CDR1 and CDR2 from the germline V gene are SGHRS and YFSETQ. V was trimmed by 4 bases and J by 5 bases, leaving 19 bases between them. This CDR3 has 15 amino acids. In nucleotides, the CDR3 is TGCGCCAGCAGCCGGGGGGCGGGCGACAGCCACGAGCAGTACTTC. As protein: CASSRGAGDSHEQYF.

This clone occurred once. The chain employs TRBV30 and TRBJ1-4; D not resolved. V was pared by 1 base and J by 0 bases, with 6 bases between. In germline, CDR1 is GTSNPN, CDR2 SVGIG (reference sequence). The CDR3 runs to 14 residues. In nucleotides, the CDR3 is TGTGCCTGGAGTGAAATATCAACTAATGAAAAACTGTTTTTT. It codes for CAWSEISTNEKLFF.

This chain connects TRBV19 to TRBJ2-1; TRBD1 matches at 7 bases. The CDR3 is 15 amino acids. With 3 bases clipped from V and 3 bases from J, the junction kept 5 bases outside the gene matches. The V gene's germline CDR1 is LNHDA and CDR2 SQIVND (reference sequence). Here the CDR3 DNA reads TGTGCCAGTAGTATTATAGGACAGGTCTACAATGAGCAGTTCTTC. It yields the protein CASSIIGQVYNEQFF.

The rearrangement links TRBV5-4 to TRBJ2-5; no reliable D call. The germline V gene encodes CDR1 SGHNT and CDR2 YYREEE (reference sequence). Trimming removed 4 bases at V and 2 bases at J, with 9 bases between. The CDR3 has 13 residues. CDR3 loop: CASSKEEQETQYF. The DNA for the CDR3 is TGTGCCAGCAGCAAAGAAGAACAAGAGACCCAGTACTTC.

CDR3 DNA sequence: TGTGCCAGCAGCTTAGGAAGTTTAGTAACCGGGGAGCTGTTTTTT. It translates to CASSLGSLVTGELFF. The chain has TRBV13 and TRBJ2-2; D ambiguous. CDR3 size: 15 residues. The V and J ends lost 0 bases and 5 bases respectively, with 10 bases between them. From germline, CDR1 is PRHDT and CDR2 FYEKMQ (reference sequence).